There are a few counts of the clone carrying this T cell receptor beta chain. Its specificity is unknown. The data belong to a study of T cells in localized non-small cell lung cancer. Trimming removed 2 bases at V and 5 bases at J, with 27 bases between. Germline lookup yields CDR1 MDHEN and CDR2 SYDVKM. This CDR3 spans 19 amino acids. Study-wide findings and caveats: A median of 57 of the top 100 tumor clones appeared in adjacent lung, which was paired and uninvolved. Uninvolved adjacent lung showed peak T cell clonality, exceeding tumor.

TCRdb keeps only in-frame clones here, not all; method: immunoSEQ multiplex PCR. Of under 55,000 clones listed, about three quarters are singletons. The input for sequencing was PBMCs, taken before any cancer treatment. This receptor was taken from a woman aged 40 to 75 with stage II lung adenocarcinoma. This chain connects TRBV28 to TRBJ1-1; no reliable D call. CDR3 nucleotides: TGTGCCAGCAGTTTAGGGCTCGTGAGGGTGGAAGTAGTGGGGACTGAAGCTTTCTTT. It codes for CASSLGLVRVEVVGTEAFF.